The 10 T cell receptor beta chains reported below all come from one sample, sequenced in a study of blood T cell repertoires in COVID-19. Libraries were prepared by immunoSEQ multiplex PCR; TCRdb keeps only in-frame clonotypes and omits some of them. Here the sample spans about 49,000 clones, around 68% being singletons. The source material was peripheral blood. The receptors stem from a woman in her sixties or seventies with acute or convalescent COVID-19.

As to this clone: The sample has other DNA sequences that encode this CDR3 too. V usage is TRBV3-1 (or the pseudogene TRBV3-2) and J usage is TRBJ1-1; the D is unclear. CDR1 is LGHDT and CDR2 is YNNKEL in the germline V gene (reference sequence). CDR3 length: 13 residues. Trimming removed 2 bases at V and 0 bases at J, with 4 bases between. The CDR3 DNA reads TGTGCCAGCAGCCAATCCGTGAACACTGAAGCTTTCTTT. This encodes CASSQSVNTEAFF.

This chain connects TRBV28 to TRBJ2-1; no reliable D call. The germline V gene has CDR1 MDHEN and CDR2 SYDVKM. V lost 3 bases, J lost 3 bases, and 6 bases lay in between. This CDR3 has 13 residues. CDR3: CASSFRVYNEQFF. The DNA of the CDR3 is TGTGCCAGCAGTTTTAGAGTCTACAATGAGCAGTTCTTC.

V usage is TRBV4-2 and J usage is TRBJ2-1; 9 positions match TRBD1. The CDR3 contains 16 residues. Losses at the gene ends were 0 bases for V and 6 bases for J; bases not matched to a gene: 6. Germline CDR1 LGHNA, CDR2 YNFKEQ. Here the CDR3 DNA reads TGTGCCAGCAGCCAAGAAACGGGACAGGGAATCAATGAGCAGTTCTTC. This translates into CASSQETGQGINEQFF.

The J gene is TRBJ2-7, the V gene TRBV7-2, with 7 nucleotides matching TRBD2. In germline, CDR1 is SGHTA, CDR2 FQGNSA. V trimming: 1 base; J trimming: 4 bases; junction bases outside the gene matches: 7. The CDR3 has 15 amino acids. CDR3 in amino acids: CASSLELAANYEQYF. In nucleotides, the CDR3 is TGTGCCAGCAGCTTAGAGCTAGCGGCCAATTACGAGCAGTACTTC.

Turning to this clone: Since a much larger clone is just one base distant, this may be a read error. The sample carries other DNA sequences with the same CDR3. The chain recombines TRBV7-9 with TRBJ2-2; D uncertain. This CDR3 is built from 12 residues. V lost 5 bases and J lost 2, with 3 bases in between. CDR1 and CDR2 (germline): SEHNR, FQNEAQ (reference sequence). CDR3 bases: TGTGCCAGCAGCCCTAACACCGGGGAGCTGTTTTTT. Translated: CASSPNTGELFF.

The rearrangement uses TRBV4-3 and TRBJ2-7, with 11 bases fitting TRBD2. Germline values: CDR1 LGHNA, CDR2 YSLEER. Trimming cost V 1 base and J 5 bases; bases outside gene matches: 7. The CDR3 extends over 16 amino acids. The CDR3 protein is CASSQVLAGGPDEQYF. CDR3 sequence (DNA): TGCGCCAGCAGCCAAGTGTTAGCGGGAGGGCCCGACGAGCAGTACTTC.

The V gene is TRBV2, the J gene TRBJ1-5; no clear D gene. V shed 4 bases and J shed 9 bases, with 7 bases lying between them. This CDR3 region has 11 residues. CDR1 is SNHLY, CDR2 FYNNEI, per germline. The DNA for the CDR3 is TGTGCCAGCAGTGGTCTCGGGCCCCAGCATTTT. As protein: CASSGLGPQHF.

This chain uses TRBV5-1 with TRBJ2-7; 11 bases line up with TRBD2. The CDR3 runs 16 residues. Unmatched junction bases numbered 11, after V lost 4 bases and J lost 5 bases. Germline V CDR1 and CDR2: SGHRS, YFSETQ. CDR3 sequence reads: CASSLGHSGGADEQYF. In DNA form, the CDR3 reads TGCGCCAGCAGCCTGGGTCATAGCGGGGGGGCCGACGAGCAGTACTTC.

The chain joins TRBV5-4 to TRBJ2-1; 11 bases match TRBD2. J gave up 2 bases and V 5 bases, and 6 bases lay outside the gene matches. Germline V lookup: CDR1 SGHNT, CDR2 YYREEE (reference sequence). The CDR3 spans 16 residues. The CDR3, as DNA: TGTGCCAGCAGTTTGAGTAGCGGGAGGGCCTACAATGAGCAGTTCTTC. Translating gives CASSLSSGRAYNEQFF.

This clone has more than one count but fewer than ten. The V gene is TRBV19, the J gene TRBJ1-6; no clear D. Germline V CDR1 and CDR2: LNHDA, SQIVND (reference sequence). This CDR3 has 12 residues. Trimming removed 5 bases from V and 7 bases from J, with 6 bases in between. DNA for the CDR3: TGTGCCAGTAGTTACCAGAATTCACCCCTCCACTTT. This codes for CASSYQNSPLHF.